This T cell receptor (beta chain) was identified in a study of vaccination and CD4 T cells after COVID-19 (dated by TCRdb to 2021 to 2024). The study in broad terms: SARS-CoV-2 positivity had been established in the convalescent patients by nasal swab PCR, and mild disease was recorded in several of these patients and severe disease in one. The convalescent cohort comprised six males and four females, including two Hispanic individuals, seven Caucasians, two Asians and one multiracial person. Each participant got two doses of either the Pfizer-BioNTech BNT162b2 vaccine (n=8) or the Moderna mRNA-1273 vaccine (n=2). Post-COVID blood samples from convalescent patients were collected a median of about 110 days after diagnosis, with a range of 35 to 161 days. Post-vaccine blood samples were taken a median of approximately 76 days after the second vaccine dose, with a range of about 12 to 250 days. The cultures were stimulated with overlapping spike peptide pools from SARS-CoV-2 and from the common cold coronaviruses HCoV-NL63, HCoV-OC43 and HCoV-229E. In control cultures, a CEFX viral epitope pool was used as positive control, an HIV-1 Nef peptide pool was used as negative control, or no peptide was added. In fewer than 12 COVID-19 convalescent patients and a few infection-naive healthy vaccine recipients, researchers compared the spike-specific CD4+ TCR repertoire from before mRNA vaccination with the repertoire from after.

Note on this clonotype: The antigen this receptor binds is unknown. No much larger clone exists at a distance of one base, and base qualities are not known.

Study-wide findings and limitations: In convalescent patients, nearly all vaccine-specific clones (304 of 307) were found to be mono-reactive for SARS-CoV-2 spike rather than cross-reactive with common cold coronaviruses. Among the post-vaccine SARS-CoV-2-reactive clones in convalescent patients, a median about 87% showed up only after vaccination, which suggests vaccine-specific priming. The study included relatively few convalescent patients and did not analyze early timepoints after natural infection. An increase in the median number of SARS-CoV-2-reactive clonotypes from approximately 20 after infection to a few dozen after vaccination was observed, but the change was not found to be significant.

Libraries were constructed by PCR. DNA from cultured CD4+ T cells underwent TCR sequencing with the Oncomine TCR Beta short-read assay at the Johns Hopkins FTIC core. The QIAamp micro DNA kit was used to extract genomic DNA from the cultured CD4+ T cells. Oncomine TCR Beta libraries made from cultured CD4+ T cells were pooled using unique dual indexes and sequenced on an Illumina iSeq 100. The paper's data handling went like this. Non-productive sequences were removed, and CDR3s that did not start with C, did not end with F or W, or were shorter than 7 amino acids were discarded. Antigen-specific clonotypes were identified using the MANAFEST web application through comparison of peptide-stimulated wells with reference and other culture wells. For a clone to be called positive, the clone needed an FDR below 0.05, an odds ratio above 5, and a productive frequency above 0.1% in at least two of three replicate wells. Cross-reactive clonotypes were defined as significantly expanded in both SARS-CoV-2 spike wells and at least one common cold coronavirus spike condition. Similarity between CDR3 sequences was evaluated in R version 3.6.1 using Levenshtein distances (stringdist) and unrooted phylogenetic trees (ape). Starting from the raw public reads, TCRdb applied fastp trimming at Q25, assembled clones with MiXCR and retained in-frame beta chains. A single entry per CDR3 protein holds the most common genes and DNA from its merged rows. TCRdb, rather than the study authors, made the V and J calls. The sample contains about 20,000 distinct CDR3 sequences, around 58% of them found a single time. The ten most abundant clones make up about 8% of the sample.

V was cut back by 1 base and J by 1 base, leaving a gap of 7 bases between them. CDR1 DFQATT and CDR2 SNEGSKA were looked up in the germline V gene (reference sequence). Measured from the cysteine to the phenylalanine, the CDR3 is 13 residues long. The entry retains the CDR3 DNA only, 39 bases that are in frame from base 1. The label giving this sample's treatment or condition can be read as: roughly 10-day PBMC culture with coronavirus spike peptide pools or control peptides (ViraFEST assay). The ViraFEST assay, used in the study, expanded antigen-specific T cells with peptide pools and then identified the expanded clonotypes through TCR sequencing. The positive SARS-CoV-2 PCR tests of the convalescent patients were dated from March to December 2020, before the Alpha, Beta and Delta variants emerged in the United States. Each well held 1.5 million to 2.5 million PBMCs cultured with roughly 10 ug/ml peptide pools in IMDM containing around 5% human AB serum and roughly 10 IU/ml IL-2. Half of the culture medium was replaced with fresh IL-2-containing medium on days 3 and 7. After around 10 days of culture, CD4+ T cells were isolated by negative selection with the EasySep CD4+ T cell isolation kit. PBMCs were separated from whole blood using Ficoll-Paque Plus gradient centrifugation and then either used fresh or cryopreserved at -140C. In general, triplicate wells were set up for every culture condition.

What was sequenced was CD4+ T cells from blood, cultured in vitro. This clonotype was sampled from a human donor who had recovered from COVID-19. The V and J segments used are TRBV20-1 and TRBJ1-1; the D segment cannot be called with confidence. CDR3 sequence: CSARGFANTEAFF. The nucleotides are TGCAGTGCTAGAGGATTCGCGAACACTGAAGCTTTCTTT.